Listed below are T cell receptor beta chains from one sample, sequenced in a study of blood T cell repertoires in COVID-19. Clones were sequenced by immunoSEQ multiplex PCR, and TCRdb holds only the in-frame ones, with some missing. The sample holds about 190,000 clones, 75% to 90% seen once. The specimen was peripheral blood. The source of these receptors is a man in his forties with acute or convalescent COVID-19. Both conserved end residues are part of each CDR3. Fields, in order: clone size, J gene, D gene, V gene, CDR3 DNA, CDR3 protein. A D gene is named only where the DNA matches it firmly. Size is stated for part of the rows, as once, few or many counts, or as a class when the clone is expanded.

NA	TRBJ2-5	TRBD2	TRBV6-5	TGTGCCAGCACCCAGCTAGCGGGGCAAGAGACCCAGTACTTC	CASTQLAGQETQYF
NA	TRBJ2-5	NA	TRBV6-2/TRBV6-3	TGTGCCAGCAGTTACCCCGGGACACCCCAAGAGACCCAGTACTTC	CASSYPGTPQETQYF
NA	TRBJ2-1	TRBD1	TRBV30	TGTGCCTGGAGTGTACGGAACAGGGGCCCTTACAATGAGCAGTTCTTC	CAWSVRNRGPYNEQFF
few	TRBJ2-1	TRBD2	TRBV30	TGTGCCTGGAGTCAGCGGGGGGGCGGTGAGCAGTTCTTC	CAWSQRGGGEQFF
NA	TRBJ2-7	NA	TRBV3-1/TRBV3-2	TGTGCCAGCAGCCGCCTCAGGGGCGAGCAGTACTTC	CASSRLRGEQYF
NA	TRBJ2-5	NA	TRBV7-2	TGTGCCAGCAGAATTACCCGAGGGGGCCAAGAGACCCAGTACTTC	CASRITRGGQETQYF
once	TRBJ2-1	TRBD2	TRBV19	TGTGCCAGTAGTATGAAGACTAGCGGGTTCTCTCTACAGTTCTTC	CASSMKTSGFSLQFF
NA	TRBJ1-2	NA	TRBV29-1	TGCAGCGTTGATACAGGGTTTTACGTCTACACCTTC	CSVDTGFYVYTF
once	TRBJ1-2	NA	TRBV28	TGTGCCAGCAGTTCCACGGGGGGGTATGGCTACACCTTC	CASSSTGGYGYTF
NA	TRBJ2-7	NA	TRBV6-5	TGTGCCAGCAGTTCCTGGACAGACTCCTACGAGCAGTACTTC	CASSSWTDSYEQYF
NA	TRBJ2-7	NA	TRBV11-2	TGTGCCAGCAGCTTAGATCATGCGTTTTCCTACGAGCAGTACTTC	CASSLDHAFSYEQYF
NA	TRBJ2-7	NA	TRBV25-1	TGTGCCAGCAGATCTACTGGGGGCAGTCACGAGCAGTACTTC	CASRSTGGSHEQYF
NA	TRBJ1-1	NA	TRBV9	TGTGCCAGCAGCGTAGAGGGGGATGGGGTCACTGAAGCTTTCTTT	CASSVEGDGVTEAFF
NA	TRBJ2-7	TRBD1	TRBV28	TGTGCCAGCGGGGTAGGACAGGGCTCCTACGAGCAGTACTTC	CASGVGQGSYEQYF
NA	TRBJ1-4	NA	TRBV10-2	TGCGCCAGCAAAGGATGGGAGACACTGTTTTTT	CASKGWETLFF
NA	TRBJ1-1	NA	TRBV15	TGTGCCACCAGCACAGGGAAACAGGGTGGCACTGAAGCTTTCTTT	CATSTGKQGGTEAFF
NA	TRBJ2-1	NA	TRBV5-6	TGTGCCAGCAGCTGGACCGCGCGGACCCAGGGAGAGCAGTTCTTC	CASSWTARTQGEQFF
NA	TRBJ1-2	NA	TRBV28	TGTGCCAGCAGTCCCTTACAGGAGGGGGGCTACACCTTC	CASSPLQEGGYTF
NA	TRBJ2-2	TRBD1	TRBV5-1	TGCGCCAGCAGCCCGGGACAGGGAAACACCGGGGAGCTGTTTTTT	CASSPGQGNTGELFF
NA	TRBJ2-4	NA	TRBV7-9	TGTGCCAGCAGCTTAGTAATGGGGCGAGGCAAAAACATTCAGTACTTC	CASSLVMGRGKNIQYF
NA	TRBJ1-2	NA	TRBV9	TGTGCCAGCAGCCCGGGGGACCAACCTAACTATGGCTACACCTTC	CASSPGDQPNYGYTF
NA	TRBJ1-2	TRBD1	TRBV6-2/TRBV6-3	TGTGCCAGCAGTCCGGACAGGGAACGTGGCTACACCTTC	CASSPDRERGYTF
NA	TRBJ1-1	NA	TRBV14	TGTGCCAGCAGCCAATACAAGAACACTGAAGCTTTCTTT	CASSQYKNTEAFF
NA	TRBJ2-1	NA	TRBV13	TGTGCCAGCAGCTTAGGACAGTACAATGAGCAGTTCTTC	CASSLGQYNEQFF
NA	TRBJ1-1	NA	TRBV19	TGTGCCAGTAGTATAGGGGTAGGGGCTGAAGCTTTCTTT	CASSIGVGAEAFF
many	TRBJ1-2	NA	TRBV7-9	TGTGCCAGCAGCTTAGACAGGGGCTACACCTTC	CASSLDRGYTF
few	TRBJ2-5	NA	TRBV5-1	TGCGCCAGCAGCCTTCAAGAGACCCAGTACTTC	CASSLQETQYF
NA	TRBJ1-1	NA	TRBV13	TGTGCCAGCAGCTTAAGTCTCCCTCATGCAGCCAGACGGGGTAACACTGAAGCTTTCTTT	CASSLSLPHAARRGNTEAFF
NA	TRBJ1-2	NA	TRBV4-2	TGTGCCAGCAGCCAAGAATTTCGGCAGGGTTTAATCGGCGGCTACACCTTC	CASSQEFRQGLIGGYTF
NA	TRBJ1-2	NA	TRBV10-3	TGTGCCATCAGTGAGTCCGCGAACTATGGCTACACCTTC	CAISESANYGYTF
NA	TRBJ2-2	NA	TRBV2	TGTGCCAGCAGTGAAGAGGGGGTGGGAACCGGGGAGCTGTTTTTT	CASSEEGVGTGELFF
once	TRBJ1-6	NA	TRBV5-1	TGCGCCAGCAGCCCCAGTGAGGGATCACCCCTCCACTTT	CASSPSEGSPLHF
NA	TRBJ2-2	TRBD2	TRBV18	TGTGCCAGCTCACCACCTCCGGGACTACTCACCGGGGAGCTGTTTTTT	CASSPPPGLLTGELFF
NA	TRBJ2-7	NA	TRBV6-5	TGTGCCAGCAGTTACTCGTCCCGAACGCGGGAGCAGTACTTC	CASSYSSRTREQYF
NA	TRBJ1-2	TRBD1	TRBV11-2	TGTGCCAGCAGCTGGACAGGGGAGGGCTACACCTTC	CASSWTGEGYTF
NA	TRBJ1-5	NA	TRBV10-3	TGTGCCATCAGTAACGAGGGCAATCAGCCCCAGCATTTT	CAISNEGNQPQHF
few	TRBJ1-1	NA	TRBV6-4	TGTGCCAGCAGTGAGGGGGGAGCGGGCACTGAAGCTTTCTTT	CASSEGGAGTEAFF
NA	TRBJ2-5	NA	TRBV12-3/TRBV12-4	TGTGCCAGCAGTTTAGGAACCCCCAGCGAGAGGGACTTC	CASSLGTPSERDF
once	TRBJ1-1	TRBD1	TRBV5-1	TGCGCCAGCAGCCTGGGACAGGGGGTTAGAACTGAAGCTTTCTTT	CASSLGQGVRTEAFF